This T cell receptor beta chain was found in a study of vaccination and CD4 T cells after COVID-19. The CDR3 is 11 residues long. Looked up from germline, CDR1 is MDHEN and CDR2 is SYDVKM. V was shortened by 3 bases and J by 9 bases, with 8 bases between the two germline ends. Treatment of the sample: 10-day PBMC culture with coronavirus spike peptide pools or control peptides (ViraFEST assay). For ViraFEST, peptide pools expanded antigen-specific T cells, after which the TCRs were sequenced. IL-2 (about 9.3 IU/ml) and peptide pools (approximately 10 ug/ml) were added to cultures of under 2.5 million PBMCs per well. With respect to this clonotype: Its specificity is unknown.

Cultured CD4+ T-cell DNA underwent Oncomine TCR Beta short-read sequencing. A single record per CDR3 protein comes from TCRdb applying MiXCR to the PCR reads. Found here are approximately 11,000 distinct CDR3 sequences, about 38% of them singletons; the top ten hold roughly 11%. Findings of the study overall: In convalescent patients, 304 of 307 vaccine-specific clones were mono-reactive for SARS-CoV-2 spike.

This TCR was recovered from a human donor who had recovered from COVID-19. The sample here was CD4+ T cells from blood, cultured in vitro, taken after SARS-CoV-2 vaccination. The chain uses TRBV28 and TRBJ1-1, with D hard to call. The CDR3: CASSLGRQAFF. CDR3 sequence (DNA): TGTGCCAGCAGTTTGGGCAGACAAGCTTTCTTT.